A selection of T cell receptor beta chains follows, all from one sample in a study of blood T cell repertoires in COVID-19. The method was immunoSEQ multiplex PCR; TCRdb's version includes in-frame clones alone and lacks a portion of them. This sample has around 240,000 clones; roughly 84% occur once, and the top ten carry about 1%. The sample consisted of peripheral blood. All receptors derive from a man between 40 and 49 years old with acute or convalescent COVID-19. The CDR3 runs from the conserved cysteine through the conserved F or W. Fields, in order: V gene, D gene, clone size, J gene, CDR3 DNA, CDR3 protein. A D gene is named only where the DNA matches it firmly. Rows may omit the clone size; those that give it use once, few, many or a size class.

V gene: TRBV18; D gene: TRBD1; clone size: -; J gene: TRBJ1-3; CDR3 DNA: TGTGCCAGCTCACCACCCGACAGGGTAGCCGGAAACACCATATATTTT; CDR3 protein: CASSPPDRVAGNTIYF
V gene: TRBV13; D gene: TRBD1; clone size: -; J gene: TRBJ1-6; CDR3 DNA: TGTGCCAGCAGCCAGGGGGCCTATAATTCACCCCTCCACTTT; CDR3 protein: CASSQGAYNSPLHF
V gene: TRBV19; D gene: TRBD1; clone size: few; J gene: TRBJ2-7; CDR3 DNA: TGTGCCAGTAGTATGGGGACAGGGGCTGGCGAGCAGTACTTC; CDR3 protein: CASSMGTGAGEQYF
V gene: TRBV13; D gene: TRBD1; clone size: -; J gene: TRBJ2-7; CDR3 DNA: TGTGCCAGCAGCCGCTGGGACAGTAGTAACTTCTCCTACGAGCAGTACTTC; CDR3 protein: CASSRWDSSNFSYEQYF
V gene: TRBV11-2; D gene: -; clone size: -; J gene: TRBJ2-3; CDR3 DNA: TGTGCCAGCAGCTCGGACGGGAGAGTCACAGATACGCAGTATTTT; CDR3 protein: CASSSDGRVTDTQYF
V gene: TRBV6-5; D gene: TRBD1; clone size: -; J gene: TRBJ1-1; CDR3 DNA: TGTGCCAGCAGTTACGACAGGGGGCGCAAAGCTTTCTTT; CDR3 protein: CASSYDRGRKAFF
V gene: TRBV30; D gene: -; clone size: -; J gene: TRBJ1-1; CDR3 DNA: TGTCTGGGAGGGGTGAGAAGGGCTTTCTTT; CDR3 protein: CLGGVRRAFF
V gene: TRBV9; D gene: -; clone size: once; J gene: TRBJ1-2; CDR3 DNA: TGTGCCAGCAGCCCGTCCCGGGACATGTATGGCTACACCTTC; CDR3 protein: CASSPSRDMYGYTF
V gene: TRBV11-2; D gene: TRBD2; clone size: once; J gene: TRBJ2-2; CDR3 DNA: TGTGCCAGCAGCTTAAGCGGGGGGAAGAACACCGGGGAGCTGTTTTTT; CDR3 protein: CASSLSGGKNTGELFF
V gene: TRBV27; D gene: TRBD1; clone size: -; J gene: TRBJ2-7; CDR3 DNA: TGTGCCAGCAGTTATCAGCTCCGGGACAGGGGGCTCGAGCAGTACTTC; CDR3 protein: CASSYQLRDRGLEQYF